The 30 T cell receptor beta chains reported below all come from one sample, sequenced in a study of blood T cell repertoires in COVID-19. TCRdb's table, derived via immunoSEQ multiplex PCR, lists solely in-frame clones and lacks some. The data contain some 160,000 clones, approximately 86% of them singletons. Material: peripheral blood. All receptors derive from a woman of 80 years or more with COVID-19, enrolled during active disease.

The genes are TRBV11-3 and TRBJ2-2; D perhaps matches TRBD2 (6 bases). This CDR3 has 16 amino acids. Germline V lookup: CDR1 SGHNT, CDR2 YENEEA. V was trimmed by 5 bases and J by 3 bases, leaving 16 bases between them. As DNA, the CDR3 is TGTGCCAGCAGCCCACCGTATAGCGGAGACACCGGGGAGCTGTTTTTT. Its protein product is CASSPPYSGDTGELFF. Filled out from reference TRBV11-3 and TRBJ2-2, the complete variable domain reads EAGVVQSPRYKIIEKKQPVAFWCNPISGHNTLYWYLQNLGQGPELLIRYENEEAVDDSQLPKDRFSAERLKGVDSTLKIQPAELGDSAVYLCASSPPYSGDTGELFFGEGSRLTVL.

This chain connects TRBV24-1 to TRBJ2-3; 8 bases are shared with TRBD1. With V trimmed by 3 bases and J by 3 bases, 4 bases remained unmatched. The CDR3 is 15 residues long. Germline V CDR1 and CDR2: KGHDR, SFDVKD. The CDR3 DNA follows: TGTGCCACCAGTGATAAGGGACAGGTGACAGATACGCAGTATTTT. Translation: CATSDKGQVTDTQYF.

The rearrangement uses TRBV15 and TRBJ1-5, with a tentative D call TRBD1 (6 bases). Trimming took off 8 bases at V and 3 bases at J, with 14 bases between the two ends. This CDR3 has 14 amino acids. From germline, CDR1 is LNHNV and CDR2 YYDKDF (reference sequence). The DNA of the CDR3 is TGTGCCACCCGTTCCGGACAGTTCAATCAGCCCCAGCATTTT. It translates to CATRSGQFNQPQHF.

The chain is built from TRBV12-3 or TRBV12-4 and TRBJ1-5, with a tentative D call TRBD1 (5 bases). The CDR3 runs to 13 residues. Trimming left V 5 bases short and J 4 bases short, with 9 bases between. The CDR3 spells CASSIRVNQPQHF. The CDR3 DNA reads TGTGCCAGCAGTATCAGGGTAAATCAGCCCCAGCATTTT.

V and J are TRBV12-3 or TRBV12-4 and TRBJ1-1; no definite D call. V dropped 6 bases and J dropped 1 base, with 9 bases sitting between them. The CDR3 contains 13 residues. CDR3 sequence reads: CASSSPPNTEAFF. CDR3 in DNA: TGTGCCAGCAGCTCCCCCCCGAACACTGAAGCTTTCTTT.

V is TRBV5-1 and J is TRBJ1-4; 9 bases map to TRBD1. Trimming at V came to 3 bases and at J to 8 bases, leaving 5 bases not matched to a gene. In germline, CDR1 is SGHRS, CDR2 YFSETQ. CDR3 length: 14 residues. The CDR3 protein is CASSWGQGLEKLFF. In DNA, the CDR3 is TGCGCCAGCAGCTGGGGACAGGGCTTAGAAAAACTGTTTTTT.

The chain recombines TRBV9 with TRBJ2-7; no reliable D call. The V end lost 1 base, the J end lost 0 bases, and 8 bases lay between the germline ends. This CDR3 has 14 residues. CDR1 is SGDLS and CDR2 is YYNGEE in the germline V gene. CDR3: CASSVSSGSYEQYF. Here the CDR3 DNA reads TGTGCCAGCAGCGTAAGCTCGGGCTCCTACGAGCAGTACTTC.

The CDR3 loop is CASSQGWPWRDTQYF. As DNA, the CDR3 is TGTGCCAGCAGCCAAGGATGGCCCTGGAGAGATACGCAGTATTTT. The rearrangement joins TRBV14 to TRBJ2-3, with D hard to call. There are 15 residues in the CDR3. Germline lookup yields CDR1 SGHDN and CDR2 FVKESK. The V gene lost 1 base and the J gene lost 5 bases, with 13 bases spanning the gap.

This clone was counted a few times. The junction departs from germline at one end; a sequencing error may be responsible. The rearrangement links TRBV12-3 or TRBV12-4 to TRBJ2-7, with TRBD2 matching over 9 bases. The CDR3 contains 13 residues. DNA for the CDR3: TGTGCCAGCAGTTTAAGAGCGGGGGGAGAGCTGTACTTC. Its translation: CASSLRAGGELYF.

This chain links TRBV24-1 with TRBJ1-4; tentative D call: TRBD1 (6 bases). The CDR3 runs to 13 residues. Germline assignment: CDR1 KGHDR and CDR2 SFDVKD. Trimming took off 1 base at V and 13 bases at J, with 12 bases between the two ends. The CDR3 nucleotides read TGTGCCACCAGTGATTTAACGACAGGCCGACTGTTTTTT. It specifies CATSDLTTGRLFF.

This clone was found once. This rearrangement joins TRBV19 to TRBJ1-3, with D unclear. Deletions cut 6 bases from V and 2 bases from J, with 8 bases between. The CDR3 is 13 amino acids. CDR1 and CDR2 from the germline V gene are LNHDA and SQIVND (reference sequence). As DNA, the CDR3 is TGTGCCAGTAGACCGGTGACTGGAAACACCATATATTTT. Translation gives CASRPVTGNTIYF. The full variable domain, in which reference TRBV19 and TRBJ1-3 provide the parts outside the CDR3, is DGGITQSPKYLFRKEGQNVTLSCEQNLNHDAMYWYRQDPGQGLRLIYYSQIVNDFQKGDIAEGYSVSREKKESFPLTVTSAQKNPTAFYLCASRPVTGNTIYFGEGSWLTVV.

V gene TRBV6-5 combines with J gene TRBJ2-5; 7 bases match TRBD1. Germline loops: CDR1 MNHEY, CDR2 SVGAGI. V lost 6 bases, J lost 5 bases, and 6 bases stayed unmatched. The CDR3 contains 13 residues. The CDR3, as DNA: TGTGCCAGCAGGACAGGGTGGTGGGAGACCCAGTACTTC. This gives the protein CASRTGWWETQYF.

The chain employs TRBV6-5 and TRBJ1-4; no clear D gene. The CDR3 is 16 amino acids. CDR1 is MNHEY and CDR2 is SVGAGI in the germline V gene. Trimming stripped 0 bases from V and 3 bases from J, with 11 bases between. CDR3 DNA sequence: TGTGCCAGCAGTTACTCGATGGGCTCGGCTAATGAAAAACTGTTTTTT. Amino acid sequence: CASSYSMGSANEKLFF.

A few counts support this clone. This chain uses TRBV5-4 with TRBJ2-3; a weak D match, TRBD2 (5 bases). The CDR3 contains 16 residues. V was trimmed by 9 bases and J by 0 bases, leaving 20 bases between them. CDR1 is SGHNT, CDR2 YYREEE, per germline (reference sequence). The CDR3 DNA follows: TGTGCCACCCGAGAAGCGGCCCTTTCCAGCACAGATACGCAGTATTTT. As protein: CATREAALSSTDTQYF.

The genes are TRBV28 and TRBJ2-7; a weak D match, TRBD1 (5 bases). Germline V gene data show CDR1 as MDHEN and CDR2 as SYDVKM. Trimming shortened V by 8 bases and J by 2 bases, and 19 bases separated the two germline ends. CDR3 length equals 15 residues. The CDR3 sequence: CASPPGRGPPYEQYF. The CDR3 nucleotides read TGTGCCAGCCCCCCAGGTAGGGGTCCCCCCTACGAGCAGTACTTC.

This chain uses TRBV3-1 (or the pseudogene TRBV3-2) with TRBJ1-2; 7 positions agree with TRBD1. Germline-derived CDR1 and CDR2 are LGHDT and YNNKEL (reference sequence). With 4 bases clipped from V and 4 bases from J, the junction kept 3 bases outside the gene matches. The CDR3 covers 13 residues. CDR3 nucleotides: TGTGCCAGCAGCCCAGGGACAGCCTATGGCTACACCTTC. Translated: CASSPGTAYGYTF.

This rearrangement joins TRBV3-1 (or the pseudogene TRBV3-2) to TRBJ2-1; D call uncertain. Germline CDR1 LGHDT, CDR2 YNNKEL (reference sequence). The V and J ends lost 6 bases and 8 bases respectively, with 14 bases between them. The CDR3 covers 13 residues. The CDR3 protein is CASSYTASDEQFF. In nucleotides, the CDR3 is TGTGCCAGCAGTTATACAGCCTCGGATGAGCAGTTCTTC.

The genes are TRBV5-1 and TRBJ2-5, with TRBD1 as a possible D gene (6 bases). The V end was cut by 2 bases, the J end by 3 bases, with 11 bases between. CDR1 and CDR2 (germline): SGHRS, YFSETQ. CDR3 length: 14 amino acids. The CDR3 nucleotides read TGCGCCAGCAGCTTCCGGGACAATGAAGAGACCCAGTACTTC. It specifies CASSFRDNEETQYF.

J is TRBJ1-1 and V is TRBV19, with a possible D match to TRBD1 (5 bases). V was trimmed by 6 bases and J by 2 bases, leaving 10 bases between them. Germline CDR1 reads LNHDA; CDR2 reads SQIVND (reference sequence). The CDR3 covers 13 residues. The chain's CDR3 is CASRGDFNTEAFF. The CDR3 DNA follows: TGTGCCAGTAGAGGGGACTTTAACACTGAAGCTTTCTTT.

The V and J genes are TRBV5-1 and TRBJ2-5; D may be TRBD2 (6 bases). Trimming stripped 3 bases from V and 2 bases from J, with 11 bases between. Germline V lookup: CDR1 SGHRS, CDR2 YFSETQ. CDR3 length: 14 amino acids. The chain's CDR3 is CASSWGDSQETQYF. The DNA of the CDR3 is TGCGCCAGCAGCTGGGGGGATTCACAAGAGACCCAGTACTTC.

The V call is TRBV2, the J call TRBJ2-3, with 16 bases aligning to TRBD2. V trimming: 7 bases; J trimming: 4 bases; junction bases outside the gene matches: 11. The CDR3 extends over 18 amino acids. The germline gives CDR1 SNHLY, CDR2 FYNNEI. In DNA form, the CDR3 reads TGTGCCAGCACCACCGGGACTAGCGGGAGGGGATATGCAGATACGCAGTATTTT. The encoded protein is CASTTGTSGRGYADTQYF.

This clone was observed once. The rearrangement links TRBV13 to TRBJ2-2; D is unclear. The CDR3 runs 13 residues. Germline values: CDR1 PRHDT, CDR2 FYEKMQ (reference sequence). Trimming took off 5 bases at V and 5 bases at J, with 9 bases between the two ends. The CDR3 DNA is TGTGCCAGCAGCGCAAAGAGGACCGGGGAGCTGTTTTTT. Its translation is CASSAKRTGELFF. Full variable domain (remainder filled in from reference TRBV13 and TRBJ2-2): AAGVIQSPRHLIKEKRETATLKCYPIPRHDTVYWYQQGPGQDPQFLISFYEKMQSDKGSIPDRFSAQQFSDYHSELNMSSLELGDSALYFCASSAKRTGELFFGEGSRLTVL.

V is TRBV9 and J is TRBJ1-3, with 9 nucleotides matching TRBD1. V was clipped by 3 bases and J by 4 bases; unmatched bases: 8. From germline, CDR1 is SGDLS and CDR2 YYNGEE. The CDR3 has 16 amino acids. CDR3 residues: CASSELQGASGNTIYF. The DNA for the CDR3 is TGTGCCAGCAGCGAGCTACAGGGGGCATCGGGAAACACCATATATTTT.

This chain connects TRBV28 to TRBJ2-3; maybe TRBD2 (6 bases). The CDR3 extends over 15 amino acids. The V end was cut by 8 bases, the J end by 7 bases, with 22 bases between. In germline, CDR1 is MDHEN, CDR2 SYDVKM. CDR3 region: CASSPWGQGGNTQYF. The CDR3 DNA reads as TGTGCCAGCTCCCCCTGGGGTCAGGGAGGAAATACGCAGTATTTT.

This clone was observed once. The chain carries TRBV25-1 and TRBJ2-7; D is undetermined. The V gene's germline CDR1 is MGHDK and CDR2 SYGVNS. Trimming pared 3 bases from V and 9 bases from J, leaving 9 bases between. The CDR3 sequence is 11 residues long. For the CDR3, the DNA is TGTGCCAGCAGTGACTTCGGTGGGCAGTACTTC. This translates into CASSDFGGQYF.

This clone has more than one count but fewer than ten. The rearrangement uses TRBV5-1 and TRBJ2-2; D perhaps matches TRBD2 (6 bases). There are 19 residues in the CDR3. The germline V gene encodes CDR1 SGHRS and CDR2 YFSETQ. V was shortened by 1 base and J by 0 bases, with 19 bases between the two germline ends. The CDR3 region is CASSLLGVGRDSNTGELFF. The DNA for the CDR3 is TGCGCCAGCAGCTTGTTAGGAGTCGGCCGGGACTCGAACACCGGGGAGCTGTTTTTT. The full variable domain, with the rest looked up from reference TRBV5-1 and TRBJ2-2, is KAGVTQTPRYLIKTRGQQVTLSCSPISGHRSVSWYQQTPGQGLQFLFEYFSETQRNKGNFPGRFSGRQFSNSRSEMNVSTLELGDSALYLCASSLLGVGRDSNTGELFFGEGSRLTVL.

The J gene is TRBJ1-1, the V gene TRBV5-8; D may be TRBD1 (5 bases). V gave up 6 bases and J gave up 1 base, with 10 bases separating them. The CDR3 extends over 13 amino acids. CDR1 and CDR2 (germline): SGHTS, YDEGEE. The CDR3 loop is CASTLTENTEAFF. The CDR3, as DNA: TGTGCCAGCACCCTGACAGAGAACACTGAAGCTTTCTTT.

This chain links TRBV24-1 with TRBJ1-6; D is unclear. This CDR3 region has 12 residues. V dropped 4 bases and J dropped 13 bases, with 10 bases sitting between them. The germline CDR1 and CDR2 sequences are KGHDR and SFDVKD. As DNA, the CDR3 is TGTGCCACCAGTGAGGAGGGCTCGCCCCTCCACTTT. Amino acid sequence: CATSEEGSPLHF.

The chain carries TRBV19 and TRBJ2-1; D is possibly TRBD1 (5 bases). The CDR3 covers 15 residues. Germline CDR1 and CDR2: LNHDA and SQIVND (reference sequence). Trimming stripped 6 bases from V and 1 base from J, with 13 bases between. The CDR3 nucleotides read TGTGCCAGTAGCCCAGACAGCTCATCCTACAATGAGCAGTTCTTC. It translates to CASSPDSSSYNEQFF.

This clone was seen a few times. V is TRBV25-1 and J is TRBJ1-3; tentative D call: TRBD1 (6 bases). CDR1 and CDR2 (germline): MGHDK, SYGVNS. The CDR3 consists of 16 residues. V lost 3 bases, J lost 3 bases, and 15 bases lay in between. CDR3 amino acids: CASSESQGSFGNTIYF. The CDR3 DNA reads TGTGCCAGCAGTGAGTCGCAGGGGTCGTTTGGAAACACCATATATTTT.